This TCR beta chain was sequenced during a study of T cell clonality in common variable immunodeficiency. Some clones are missing from TCRdb's copy, which holds only in-frame ones; the method was immunoSEQ multiplex PCR. Observed in the sample are approximately 50,000 clones, none of them singletons. This clone was counted many times. One junction end does not reproduce the germline sequence, and a read error may be involved. The read stops 3 residues short of the end of the CDR3; the missing end is completed from the germline J gene. CDR3 length: 13 amino acids. In germline, CDR1 is LGHNA, CDR2 YNFKEQ.

This sequence was found in a person between 18 and 75 years old in good health. The chain has TRBV4-2 and TRBJ2-5; TRBD1 might be the D (5 bases). Source material: peripheral blood mononuclear cells. The chain's CDR3 is CASSQDQGSTQYF. Incomplete CDR3 DNA: TGCGCCAGCAGCCAAGATCAGGGATCGACC.